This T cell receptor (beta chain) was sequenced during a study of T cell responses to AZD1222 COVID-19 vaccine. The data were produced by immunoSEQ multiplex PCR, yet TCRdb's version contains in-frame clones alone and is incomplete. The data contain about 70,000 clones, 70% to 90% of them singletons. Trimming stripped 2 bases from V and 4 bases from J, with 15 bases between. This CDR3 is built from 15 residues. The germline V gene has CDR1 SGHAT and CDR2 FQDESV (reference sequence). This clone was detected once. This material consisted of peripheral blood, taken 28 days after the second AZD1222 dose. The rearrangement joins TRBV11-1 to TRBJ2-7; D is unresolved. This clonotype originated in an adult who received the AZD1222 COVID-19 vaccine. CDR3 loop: CASSLSWSPRYEQYF. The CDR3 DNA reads TGTGCCAGCAGCTTAAGCTGGTCCCCTAGGTACGAGCAGTACTTC.